Listed below are T cell receptor beta chains from one sample, sequenced in a study of blood T cell repertoires in COVID-19. The protocol was immunoSEQ multiplex PCR, while the TCRdb copy is restricted to in-frame clones and leaves out a portion. The sample comprises roughly 64,000 clones, more than 75% of which are singletons, and 12% to 15% rests with the top ten. The sequenced sample was peripheral blood. The receptors come from a man between 60 and 75 years old with COVID-19, enrolled during active disease. Both conserved end residues are part of each CDR3. A D gene is named only where the DNA matches it firmly. Expanded clones get a size class; other rows say once, few or many, or leave the size out.

clone size: NA; D gene: NA; CDR3 length: 11; J gene: TRBJ1-1; V gene: TRBV2; CDR3 protein: CASSVYSLAFF; CDR3 DNA: TGTGCCAGCAGTGTTTACAGCCTGGCTTTCTTT
clone size: few; D gene: NA; CDR3 length: 12; J gene: TRBJ1-2; V gene: TRBV18; CDR3 protein: CASSPPSAGYTF; CDR3 DNA: TGTGCCAGCTCACCACCGAGCGCAGGCTACACCTTC
clone size: NA; D gene: TRBD2; CDR3 length: 15; J gene: TRBJ2-3; V gene: TRBV5-6; CDR3 protein: CASSFSSGSTDTQYF; CDR3 DNA: TGTGCCAGCAGCTTTAGTAGCGGGAGCACAGATACGCAGTATTTT
clone size: NA; D gene: TRBD1; CDR3 length: 14; J gene: TRBJ1-6; V gene: TRBV19; CDR3 protein: CASSIGDRSSPLHF; CDR3 DNA: TGTGCCAGTAGTATCGGGGACAGGAGTTCACCCCTCCACTTT
clone size: NA; D gene: NA; CDR3 length: 13; J gene: TRBJ2-1; V gene: TRBV24-1; CDR3 protein: CATSDLRRVEQFF; CDR3 DNA: TGTGCCACCAGTGATTTACGACGGGTTGAGCAGTTCTTC
clone size: NA; D gene: TRBD2; CDR3 length: 12; J gene: TRBJ2-7; V gene: TRBV7-8; CDR3 protein: CASSQRGGEQYF; CDR3 DNA: TGTGCCAGCAGCCAACGGGGGGGGGAGCAGTACTTC
clone size: NA; D gene: TRBD2; CDR3 length: 15; J gene: TRBJ2-7; V gene: TRBV5-1; CDR3 protein: CASSLEASGIYEQYF; CDR3 DNA: TGCGCCAGCAGCTTGGAGGCTAGCGGGATCTACGAGCAGTACTTC
clone size: NA; D gene: NA; CDR3 length: 14; J gene: TRBJ2-5; V gene: TRBV7-3; CDR3 protein: CASSYNSFSETQYF; CDR3 DNA: TGTGCCAGCAGCTACAATAGCTTTTCCGAGACCCAGTACTTC
clone size: NA; D gene: TRBD1; CDR3 length: 13; J gene: TRBJ2-4; V gene: TRBV28; CDR3 protein: CASSTTGADIQYF; CDR3 DNA: TGTGCCAGCAGTACGACAGGGGCAGACATTCAGTACTTC
clone size: NA; D gene: NA; CDR3 length: 16; J gene: TRBJ2-1; V gene: TRBV24-1; CDR3 protein: CATSDEPGRVRVEQFF; CDR3 DNA: TGTGCCACCAGTGATGAACCGGGTCGCGTTCGAGTCGAGCAGTTCTTC
clone size: NA; D gene: TRBD1; CDR3 length: 16; J gene: TRBJ1-5; V gene: TRBV6-1; CDR3 protein: CASSDFPGGRSQPQHF; CDR3 DNA: TGTGCCAGCAGTGATTTCCCAGGGGGTAGGAGCCAGCCCCAGCATTTT
clone size: NA; D gene: TRBD2; CDR3 length: 12; J gene: TRBJ2-3; V gene: TRBV6-6; CDR3 protein: CASSYAGEAQYF; CDR3 DNA: TGTGCCAGCAGTTACGCGGGAGAAGCGCAGTATTTT
clone size: NA; D gene: TRBD1; CDR3 length: 14; J gene: TRBJ2-7; V gene: TRBV19; CDR3 protein: CASHAGDRPYEQYF; CDR3 DNA: TGTGCTTCGCATGCTGGGGACAGACCCTACGAGCAGTACTTC
clone size: NA; D gene: NA; CDR3 length: 15; J gene: TRBJ1-6; V gene: TRBV4-1; CDR3 protein: CASSQRGQSDSPLHF; CDR3 DNA: TGCGCCAGCAGCCAAAGAGGACAGAGCGATTCACCCCTCCACTTT
clone size: NA; D gene: TRBD1; CDR3 length: 17; J gene: TRBJ2-3; V gene: TRBV19; CDR3 protein: CATTPGTAERGTDTQYF; CDR3 DNA: TGTGCCACAACCCCGGGGACAGCTGAGAGGGGCACAGATACGCAGTATTTT
clone size: NA; D gene: NA; CDR3 length: 15; J gene: TRBJ2-5; V gene: TRBV9; CDR3 protein: CASSVKTGDQETQYF; CDR3 DNA: TGTGCCAGCAGCGTAAAGACCGGAGACCAAGAGACCCAGTACTTC
clone size: NA; D gene: TRBD1; CDR3 length: 15; J gene: TRBJ2-7; V gene: TRBV11-2; CDR3 protein: CASSLVDRGSYEQYF; CDR3 DNA: TGTGCCAGCAGCTTAGTGGACAGGGGCTCCTACGAGCAGTACTTC
clone size: NA; D gene: NA; CDR3 length: 13; J gene: TRBJ2-7; V gene: TRBV12-3/TRBV12-4; CDR3 protein: CASSQSLTYEQYF; CDR3 DNA: TGTGCCAGCAGTCAAAGTCTAACCTACGAGCAGTACTTC
clone size: NA; D gene: NA; CDR3 length: 13; J gene: TRBJ2-5; V gene: TRBV2; CDR3 protein: CASSAQDQETQYF; CDR3 DNA: TGTGCCAGCAGTGCTCAGGACCAAGAGACCCAGTACTTC
clone size: once; D gene: TRBD1; CDR3 length: 15; J gene: TRBJ2-3; V gene: TRBV10-2; CDR3 protein: CASSDEGARGDTQYF; CDR3 DNA: TGCGCCAGCAGTGATGAGGGGGCGAGGGGAGATACGCAGTATTTT
clone size: few; D gene: TRBD2; CDR3 length: 14; J gene: TRBJ2-1; V gene: TRBV7-9; CDR3 protein: CASSFTSGGGEQFF; CDR3 DNA: TGTGCCAGCAGCTTCACTAGCGGGGGAGGTGAGCAGTTCTTC
clone size: NA; D gene: TRBD1; CDR3 length: 14; J gene: TRBJ1-4; V gene: TRBV5-4; CDR3 protein: CASSPAGRGQELFF; CDR3 DNA: TGTGCCAGCAGCCCCGCCGGTAGGGGGCAAGAACTGTTTTTT
clone size: NA; D gene: NA; CDR3 length: 17; J gene: TRBJ1-3; V gene: TRBV4-2; CDR3 protein: CASSQERNRHSGNTIYF; CDR3 DNA: TGTGCCAGCAGCCAAGAGAGGAATCGGCACTCTGGAAACACCATATATTTT
clone size: NA; D gene: NA; CDR3 length: 14; J gene: TRBJ2-1; V gene: TRBV20-1; CDR3 protein: CSASRSRTYNEQFF; CDR3 DNA: TGCAGTGCTAGTAGGTCTAGGACCTACAATGAGCAGTTCTTC
clone size: NA; D gene: TRBD1; CDR3 length: 17; J gene: TRBJ1-5; V gene: TRBV28; CDR3 protein: CASSLTGGAYSNQPQHF; CDR3 DNA: TGTGCCAGCAGTTTGACAGGGGGGGCATATAGCAATCAGCCCCAGCATTTT
clone size: NA; D gene: NA; CDR3 length: 14; J gene: TRBJ1-1; V gene: TRBV5-4; CDR3 protein: CASSLQGYDTEAFF; CDR3 DNA: TGTGCCAGCAGCTTACAGGGATATGACACTGAAGCTTTCTTT
clone size: NA; D gene: NA; CDR3 length: 14; J gene: TRBJ2-5; V gene: TRBV5-6; CDR3 protein: CASSQTGYQETQYF; CDR3 DNA: TGTGCCAGCAGCCAGACAGGATACCAAGAGACCCAGTACTTC
clone size: NA; D gene: NA; CDR3 length: 15; J gene: TRBJ2-2; V gene: TRBV5-1; CDR3 protein: CASSLNQGTTGELFF; CDR3 DNA: TGCGCCAGCAGCTTGAATCAGGGTACCACCGGGGAGCTGTTTTTT
clone size: NA; D gene: TRBD2; CDR3 length: 14; J gene: TRBJ2-5; V gene: TRBV2; CDR3 protein: CASSVGLVQETQYF; CDR3 DNA: TGTGCCAGCAGTGTAGGACTAGTACAAGAGACCCAGTACTTC
clone size: few; D gene: TRBD1; CDR3 length: 16; J gene: TRBJ1-2; V gene: TRBV4-1; CDR3 protein: CASSRGQASSNYGYTF; CDR3 DNA: TGCGCCAGCAGCCGGGGACAGGCGTCTTCAAACTATGGCTACACCTTC
clone size: NA; D gene: NA; CDR3 length: 15; J gene: TRBJ2-5; V gene: TRBV11-1; CDR3 protein: CASSFPLASLETQYF; CDR3 DNA: TGTGCCAGCAGCTTCCCCCTAGCGTCGTTAGAGACCCAGTACTTC
clone size: NA; D gene: TRBD1; CDR3 length: 16; J gene: TRBJ2-5; V gene: TRBV5-6; CDR3 protein: CASSWTGTGGMETQYF; CDR3 DNA: TGTGCCAGCAGCTGGACCGGGACAGGGGGGATGGAGACCCAGTACTTC
clone size: NA; D gene: TRBD2; CDR3 length: 15; J gene: TRBJ2-5; V gene: TRBV24-1; CDR3 protein: CATSDLLGGGETQYF; CDR3 DNA: TGTGCCACCAGTGATTTGCTGGGGGGGGGAGAGACCCAGTACTTC
clone size: NA; D gene: TRBD1; CDR3 length: 14; J gene: TRBJ2-7; V gene: TRBV25-1; CDR3 protein: CASRADRGGYEQYF; CDR3 DNA: TGTGCCAGCAGAGCCGACAGGGGTGGTTACGAGCAGTACTTC
clone size: NA; D gene: NA; CDR3 length: 12; J gene: TRBJ2-1; V gene: TRBV2; CDR3 protein: CASSSSRDEQFF; CDR3 DNA: TGTGCCAGCAGCTCCTCTCGGGATGAGCAGTTCTTC
clone size: NA; D gene: TRBD1; CDR3 length: 12; J gene: TRBJ1-2; V gene: TRBV2; CDR3 protein: CASAGQGTGYTF; CDR3 DNA: TGTGCCAGCGCGGGACAGGGGACCGGCTACACCTTC
clone size: NA; D gene: TRBD2; CDR3 length: 15; J gene: TRBJ2-2; V gene: TRBV9; CDR3 protein: CASSASGGATGELFF; CDR3 DNA: TGTGCCAGCAGCGCTAGCGGGGGGGCCACCGGGGAGCTGTTTTTT
clone size: NA; D gene: NA; CDR3 length: 15; J gene: TRBJ1-5; V gene: TRBV10-3; CDR3 protein: CAISESTGGNQPQHF; CDR3 DNA: TGTGCCATCAGTGAGTCGACGGGGGGAAATCAGCCCCAGCATTTT
clone size: once; D gene: NA; CDR3 length: 14; J gene: TRBJ2-2; V gene: TRBV4-1; CDR3 protein: CASSQERNTGELFF; CDR3 DNA: TGCGCCAGCAGCCAAGAGCGGAACACCGGGGAGCTGTTTTTT
clone size: NA; D gene: TRBD1; CDR3 length: 15; J gene: TRBJ1-2; V gene: TRBV13; CDR3 protein: CASSLSQTGFYGYTF; CDR3 DNA: TGTGCCAGCAGCTTAAGCCAGACAGGGTTCTATGGCTACACCTTC
clone size: NA; D gene: NA; CDR3 length: 16; J gene: TRBJ2-2; V gene: TRBV9; CDR3 protein: CASSERRAPGTGELFF; CDR3 DNA: TGTGCCAGCAGCGAACGCCGGGCCCCGGGGACCGGGGAGCTGTTTTTT
clone size: few; D gene: NA; CDR3 length: 15; J gene: TRBJ1-6; V gene: TRBV6-1; CDR3 protein: CASSEVGGTNSPLHF; CDR3 DNA: TGTGCCAGCAGTGAAGTGGGGGGAACAAATTCACCCCTCCACTTT
clone size: NA; D gene: NA; CDR3 length: 13; J gene: TRBJ2-1; V gene: TRBV10-3; CDR3 protein: CAISGIRGNEQFF; CDR3 DNA: TGTGCCATCAGTGGTATTAGAGGCAATGAGCAGTTCTTC
clone size: NA; D gene: TRBD2; CDR3 length: 18; J gene: TRBJ2-3; V gene: TRBV2; CDR3 protein: CASSGGEEAGGRTDTQYF; CDR3 DNA: TGTGCCAGCAGTGGAGGGGAGGAAGCGGGAGGACGCACAGATACGCAGTATTTT
clone size: once; D gene: TRBD2; CDR3 length: 21; J gene: TRBJ2-1; V gene: TRBV5-1; CDR3 protein: CASSTQRGGAERGHSYNEQFF; CDR3 DNA: TGCGCCAGCAGCACCCAACGGGGGGGCGCGGAGCGGGGGCACTCCTACAATGAGCAGTTCTTC
clone size: NA; D gene: TRBD1; CDR3 length: 15; J gene: TRBJ1-5; V gene: TRBV15; CDR3 protein: CATSWGQGVNQPQHF; CDR3 DNA: TGTGCCACCAGTTGGGGACAGGGTGTCAATCAGCCCCAGCATTTT
clone size: NA; D gene: NA; CDR3 length: 14; J gene: TRBJ1-1; V gene: TRBV11-3; CDR3 protein: CASSMGGRRTEAFF; CDR3 DNA: TGTGCCAGCAGCATGGGGGGAAGGCGTACTGAAGCTTTCTTT
clone size: few; D gene: NA; CDR3 length: 15; J gene: TRBJ2-7; V gene: TRBV18; CDR3 protein: CASSPNTGNTYEQYF; CDR3 DNA: TGTGCCAGCTCACCAAATACGGGGAATACCTACGAGCAGTACTTC
clone size: few; D gene: TRBD1; CDR3 length: 13; J gene: TRBJ2-7; V gene: TRBV18; CDR3 protein: CASSRDSSYEQYF; CDR3 DNA: TGTGCCAGCTCAAGGGACAGCTCCTACGAGCAGTACTTC
clone size: NA; D gene: TRBD1; CDR3 length: 13; J gene: TRBJ1-1; V gene: TRBV10-3; CDR3 protein: CAISESPGGEAFF; CDR3 DNA: TGTGCCATCAGTGAGTCCCCAGGGGGAGAAGCTTTCTTT
clone size: NA; D gene: NA; CDR3 length: 17; J gene: TRBJ1-1; V gene: TRBV21-1; CDR3 protein: CASSTLGQGVMNTEAFF; CDR3 DNA: TGTGCCAGCAGCACCCTCGGACAGGGGGTCATGAACACTGAAGCTTTCTTT
clone size: NA; D gene: NA; CDR3 length: 17; J gene: TRBJ1-4; V gene: TRBV12-2; CDR3 protein: CASRFENPPGANEKLFF; CDR3 DNA: TGTGCAAGTCGCTTCGAGAACCCGCCGGGTGCTAATGAAAAACTGTTTTTT
clone size: few; D gene: NA; CDR3 length: 14; J gene: TRBJ2-1; V gene: TRBV5-1; CDR3 protein: CASSKTPRGNEQFF; CDR3 DNA: TGCGCCAGCAGCAAGACACCCCGGGGGAATGAGCAGTTCTTC
clone size: NA; D gene: NA; CDR3 length: 12; J gene: TRBJ1-3; V gene: TRBV2; CDR3 protein: CASARVPYTIYF; CDR3 DNA: TGTGCCAGCGCCAGGGTACCTTACACCATATATTTT
clone size: once; D gene: TRBD2; CDR3 length: 18; J gene: TRBJ2-5; V gene: TRBV9; CDR3 protein: CASSVGPGTSGSRETQYF; CDR3 DNA: TGTGCCAGCAGCGTAGGCCCCGGGACTAGCGGGAGTCGAGAGACCCAGTACTTC
clone size: NA; D gene: NA; CDR3 length: 13; J gene: TRBJ1-2; V gene: TRBV6-6; CDR3 protein: CASSGTGFQGYTF; CDR3 DNA: TGTGCCAGCAGTGGAACAGGGTTTCAAGGCTACACCTTC
clone size: NA; D gene: NA; CDR3 length: 16; J gene: TRBJ1-1; V gene: TRBV9; CDR3 protein: CASSVDPGSRDTEAFF; CDR3 DNA: TGTGCCAGCAGCGTAGATCCGGGGAGTCGTGATACTGAAGCTTTCTTT
clone size: NA; D gene: TRBD2; CDR3 length: 16; J gene: TRBJ2-5; V gene: TRBV9; CDR3 protein: CASSPEGLAGRETQYF; CDR3 DNA: TGTGCCAGCAGCCCCGAGGGACTAGCGGGTAGGGAGACCCAGTACTTC
clone size: NA; D gene: TRBD2; CDR3 length: 15; J gene: TRBJ2-1; V gene: TRBV27; CDR3 protein: CASRRLAGRGNEQFF; CDR3 DNA: TGTGCCAGCAGACGACTAGCGGGAAGAGGGAATGAGCAGTTCTTC